Shown below are 21 T cell receptor beta chains from a single sample sequenced in a study of vaccination effects on CD4 cells after COVID-19. Pools of viral peptides were used by the ViraFEST assay to expand antigen-specific CD4+ T cells ahead of sequencing. Isolating CD4+ T cells followed about 11 days of culture. These receptors' antigens are unknown. Measured with immunoSEQ multiplex PCR; TCRdb has only the in-frame clones, and not every one. The sample carries some 79,000 clones, approximately 81% recorded once. The specimen comprised CD4+ T cells from PBMCs cultured with HCoV-229E spike peptides, sampled before COVID-19 vaccination. Receptors originate from a human donor who received a COVID-19 vaccine.

This clone was picked up a small number of times. The chain recombines TRBV18 with TRBJ1-6, with D possibly TRBD1 on 5 matching bases. CDR1 is KGHSH, CDR2 LQKENI, per germline. V was clipped by 1 base and J by 6 bases, with 10 bases between them. The CDR3 runs to 15 residues. DNA of the CDR3: TGTGCCAGCTCACCACTGGGACGTACTAATTCACCCCTCCACTTT. As protein: CASSPLGRTNSPLHF.

This chain joins TRBV5-4 and TRBJ2-3, with 8 bases aligning to TRBD2. This CDR3 comprises 14 residues. The V gene's germline CDR1 is SGHNT and CDR2 YYREEE (reference sequence). V was clipped by 4 bases and J by 6 bases; unmatched bases: 7. As DNA, the CDR3 is TGTGCCAGCAGCCTGGCTAGCGGGCGCGATACGCAGTATTTT. Translating it yields CASSLASGRDTQYF.

The chain combines TRBV15 with TRBJ2-5; TRBD2 matches at 7 bases. Germline trimming cut 7 bases from V and 3 bases from J; bases unmatched to any gene: 11. The CDR3 extends over 15 amino acids. The germline gives CDR1 LNHNV, CDR2 YYDKDF (reference sequence). DNA for the CDR3: TGTGCCACCAACACTCGGGACTACGGTAAAGAGACCCAGTACTTC. This translates into CATNTRDYGKETQYF.

This chain links TRBV24-1 with TRBJ2-5, with 12 bases fitting TRBD2. CDR3 length: 18 residues. From germline, CDR1 is KGHDR and CDR2 SFDVKD. V lost 4 bases and J lost 2; bases outside the gene matches: 10. As DNA, the CDR3 is TGTGCCACCAGTGACCCAACTAGCGGGGGGCCCGATCAAGAGACCCAGTACTTC. Translation gives CATSDPTSGGPDQETQYF.

The chain recombines TRBV27 with TRBJ2-7; TRBD2 might be the D (5 bases). Germline V gene sequence: CDR1 MNHEY, CDR2 SMNVEV (reference sequence). V was clipped by 2 bases and J by 0 bases, with 14 bases between them. This CDR3 is built from 16 residues. CDR3 DNA: TGTGCCAGCAGTTTAGCCGGAGGTCATTCCTCCTACGAGCAGTACGTC. This sequence encodes CASSLAGGHSSYEQYV.

This clone has a handful of counts. This rearrangement joins TRBV7-2 to TRBJ2-1; D might be TRBD1 (6 bases). Germline values: CDR1 SGHTA, CDR2 FQGNSA. There are 14 residues in the CDR3. Trimming pared 5 bases from V and 6 bases from J, leaving 14 bases between. CDR3 DNA sequence: TGTGCCAGCAGCGTCGGACAGAAGGGCAATGAGCAGTTCTTC. Amino acid sequence: CASSVGQKGNEQFF.

The chain employs TRBV5-1 and TRBJ2-5; D is perhaps TRBD2 (7 bases). The V and J ends lost 2 bases and 9 bases respectively, with 26 bases between them. This CDR3 spans 17 amino acids. Germline V gene data show CDR1 as SGHRS and CDR2 as YFSETQ. CDR3 protein: CASSFGPEGGRKRPQYF. In DNA, the CDR3 is TGCGCCAGCAGCTTCGGTCCGGAGGGGGGGAGGAAGAGACCCCAGTACTTC. Full variable domain (remainder filled in from reference TRBV5-1 and TRBJ2-5): KAGVTQTPRYLIKTRGQQVTLSCSPISGHRSVSWYQQTPGQGLQFLFEYFSETQRNKGNFPGRFSGRQFSNSRSEMNVSTLELGDSALYLCASSFGPEGGRKRPQYFGPGTRLLVL.

V usage is TRBV20-1 and J usage is TRBJ1-2; the match to TRBD1 covers 7 bases. Looked up from germline, CDR1 is DFQATT and CDR2 is SNEGSKA (reference sequence). The V segment lost 3 bases and the J segment 8 bases; nucleotides outside the gene matches: 12. The CDR3 is 14 amino acids. The CDR3 region is CSASKDRDLGGYTF. In DNA form, the CDR3 reads TGCAGTGCTAGTAAAGACAGGGATCTTGGGGGCTACACCTTC.

This rearrangement joins TRBV2 to TRBJ2-7; D ambiguous. Germline V gives CDR1 SNHLY, CDR2 FYNNEI. The V end was cut by 3 bases, the J end by 0 bases, with 15 bases between. The CDR3 is 16 amino acids. The CDR3 region has the DNA TGTGCCAGCAGTGATGTCCGGCAGGAGTACTCCTACGAGCAGTACGTC. Its protein is CASSDVRQEYSYEQYV.

V and J are TRBV15 and TRBJ2-7; TRBD1 might be the D (6 bases). Germline loops: CDR1 LNHNV, CDR2 YYDKDF (reference sequence). The CDR3 runs to 15 residues. V lost 1 base and J 3 bases, leaving 13 bases between the germline ends. The CDR3 sequence: CATSRGTGSFYEQYV. CDR3 DNA: TGTGCCACCAGCAGAGGCACAGGGTCATTCTACGAGCAGTACGTC.

The chain recombines TRBV10-1 with TRBJ1-5, with D perhaps matching TRBD1 (6 bases). The V and J ends lost 9 bases and 3 bases respectively, with 12 bases between them. The CDR3 is 13 residues long. Germline CDR1 is WNHNN and CDR2 is SYGVQD (reference sequence). As DNA, the CDR3 is TGCGCCAGTCGACAGGACCTCAATCAGCCCCAGCATTTT. It specifies CASRQDLNQPQHF.

The V call is TRBV4-3, the J call TRBJ2-3; TRBD2 matches 15 bases. J was trimmed by 5 bases and V by 4 bases; bases with no gene match: 7. Looked up from germline, CDR1 is LGHNA and CDR2 is YSLEER. The CDR3 length is 17 residues. CDR3 nucleotides: TGCGCCAGCAGCCGAGGACTAGCGGGGGGGCAGGGAGATACGCAGTATTTT. Translated, it gives CASSRGLAGGQGDTQYF.

This chain joins TRBV18 and TRBJ1-1, with D perhaps TRBD1 (5 bases). Between the trimmed V and J ends, which lost 3 bases and 5 bases, there was a span of 16 bases. The CDR3 has 15 residues. Germline V gene lookup returns CDR1 KGHSH and CDR2 LQKENI. The CDR3 nucleotides read TGTGCCAGCTCACCCTCGATCCGGGGGAAGACTGAAGCTTTCTTT. It encodes CASSPSIRGKTEAFF.

This clone was counted only a few times. The rearrangement uses TRBV7-2 and TRBJ2-2; 7 bases are shared with TRBD1. Germline V gene sequence: CDR1 SGHTA, CDR2 FQGNSA. The CDR3 consists of 15 residues. V dropped 2 bases and J dropped 0; count of bases not matched to a gene: 0. The CDR3 DNA sequence: TGTGCCAGCAGCTTAACAGGGGCGAACACCGGGGAGCTGTTTTTT. The encoded protein is CASSLTGANTGELFF.

V is TRBV5-8 and J is TRBJ2-5, with 9 bases that match TRBD1. V trimming: 0 bases; J trimming: 2 bases; junction bases outside the gene matches: 5. The CDR3 totals 16 residues. Per germline, CDR1 SGHTS and CDR2 YDEGEE. The CDR3 is CASSLGTGALQETQYF. CDR3 DNA sequence: TGTGCCAGCAGCTTGGGGACAGGGGCCCTACAAGAGACCCAGTACTTC.

This clone was detected only once. V is TRBV28 and J is TRBJ1-3, with D possibly matching TRBD1 (5 bases). The CDR3 sequence is 14 residues long. Germline V gene sequence: CDR1 MDHEN, CDR2 SYDVKM. V was clipped by 3 bases and J by 7 bases, with 13 bases between them. This CDR3 is CASSFFRAGNTIYF. DNA for the CDR3: TGTGCCAGCAGTTTTTTCAGGGCAGGGAACACCATATATTTT.

The J gene is TRBJ2-5, the V gene TRBV5-4; TRBD1 might be the D (6 bases). The CDR3 sequence is 13 residues long. Per the germline V gene, CDR1 is SGHNT and CDR2 is YYREEE (reference sequence). The germline V and J ends were trimmed by 4 bases and 4 bases, with 11 bases remaining between them. The chain's CDR3 is CASSRQDRETQYF. CDR3 bases: TGTGCCAGCAGCCGACAGGATCGAGAGACCCAGTACTTC.

The chain is built from TRBV11-3 and TRBJ1-1; no definite D call. Germline CDR1 and CDR2: SGHNT and YENEEA. There are 13 residues in the CDR3. Trimming stripped 5 bases from V and 0 bases from J, with 7 bases between. For the CDR3, the DNA is TGTGCCAGCAGCCTCACAGTGAACACTGAAGCTTTCTTT. It encodes CASSLTVNTEAFF.

J is TRBJ2-2 and V is TRBV5-1; the match to TRBD2 covers 14 bases. In germline, CDR1 is SGHRS, CDR2 YFSETQ. The CDR3 has 17 amino acids. V was clipped by 4 bases and J by 11 bases; unmatched bases: 13. The CDR3 DNA reads as TGCGCCAGCAGCCCAGAGGCGGGGACTAGCGGGGGACGAGAGCTGTTTTTT. Protein product: CASSPEAGTSGGRELFF.

The rearrangement uses TRBV28 and TRBJ1-2, with 7 bases lining up with TRBD1. Germline assignment: CDR1 MDHEN and CDR2 SYDVKM. CDR3 length: 13 residues. V gave up 3 bases and J gave up 4 bases; unmatched junction bases: 2. CDR3 amino acids: CASSFRDSYGYTF. DNA of the CDR3: TGTGCCAGCAGTTTTCGGGACAGCTATGGCTACACCTTC.

The gene calls are TRBV23-1 and TRBJ1-2; 9 positions agree with TRBD1. TRBV23-1 is identified as an open reading frame with a role that is uncertain. With V trimmed by 2 bases and J by 2 bases, 0 bases remained unmatched. The CDR3 runs 14 residues. For the CDR3, the DNA is TGCGCCAGCAGTCAAGGGACAGGGAACTATGGCTACACCTTC. This translates into CASSQGTGNYGYTF.